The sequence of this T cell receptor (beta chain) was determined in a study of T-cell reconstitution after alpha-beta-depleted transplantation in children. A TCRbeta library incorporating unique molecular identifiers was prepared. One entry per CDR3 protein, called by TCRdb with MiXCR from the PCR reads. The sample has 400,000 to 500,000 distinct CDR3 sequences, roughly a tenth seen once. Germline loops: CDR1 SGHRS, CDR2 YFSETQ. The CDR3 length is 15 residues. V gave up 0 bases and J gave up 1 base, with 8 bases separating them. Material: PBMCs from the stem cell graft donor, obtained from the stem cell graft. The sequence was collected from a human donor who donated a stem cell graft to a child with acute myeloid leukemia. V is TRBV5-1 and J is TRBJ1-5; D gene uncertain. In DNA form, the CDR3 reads TGCGCCAGCAGCTTGGGGTGGGGAAGCAATCAGCCCCAGCATTTT. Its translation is CASSLGWGSNQPQHF.